Listed below are T cell receptor beta chains from one sample, sequenced in a study of response to subunit inactivated influenza vaccine. Using its own MiXCR run on the RT-PCR reads, TCRdb lists one record per CDR3 protein. The data show about 530,000 distinct CDR3 sequences, 12% seen once. Sequencing was performed on PBMCs from blood, taken on the day of vaccination. Receptor source: a man aged 45-65 years who received an inactivated influenza vaccine. CDR3s include the opening cysteine and the closing phenylalanine or tryptophan. Fields, in order: D gene, V gene, clone size, J gene, CDR3 DNA, CDR3 protein. The D gene is left open where the match is weak. Some rows have no size entry. The others give once, few or many, or a class for an expanded clone.

NA	TRBV28	few	TRBJ2-7	TGTGCCAGCAGTTTTGAGGGAACCTACGAGCAGTACTTC	CASSFEGTYEQYF
NA	TRBV12-3/TRBV12-4	NA	TRBJ2-5	TGTGCCAGCAGGGCGGTCCTCCGGGAGACCCAGTACTTC	CASRAVLRETQYF
TRBD2	TRBV5-1	NA	TRBJ2-4	TGCGCCAGCAGCTCATGGACTAGCGGGTGGGCCAAAAACATTCAGTACTTC	CASSSWTSGWAKNIQYF
NA	TRBV9	few	TRBJ1-1	TGTGCCAGCAGCGTAGAACTTAGGGGGGCGCGTGGGACTGAAGCTTTCTTT	CASSVELRGARGTEAFF
TRBD2	TRBV2	NA	TRBJ2-1	TGTGCCAGCAGTGGAATAGCGGGAGGAGGGTTCTTC	CASSGIAGGGFF
TRBD2	TRBV7-8	few	TRBJ2-1	TGTGCCAGCCGAAGGCGGGAGGATGACTATGAGCAGTTCTTC	CASRRREDDYEQFF
NA	TRBV5-1	NA	TRBJ2-5	TGCGCCAGCAGTCGGCAGCCAGTTGAGACCCAGTACTTC	CASSRQPVETQYF
TRBD2	TRBV5-6	NA	TRBJ2-1	TGTGCCAGCAGCTACCTTGCCCCGACTAGCGGGAAATATGAGCAGTTCTTC	CASSYLAPTSGKYEQFF
NA	TRBV10-3	many	TRBJ2-1	TGTGCCATCAGGGTGGGGTCTGGGAGCTCCTACAATGAGCAGTTCTTC	CAIRVGSGSSYNEQFF
NA	TRBV5-1	NA	TRBJ1-2	TGCGCCAGCAGCTTGAGGGGACATACTAACTATGGCTACACCTTC	CASSLRGHTNYGYTF
TRBD1	TRBV13	many	TRBJ2-3	TGTGCCAGCAGCCCAGACGGACAGGGAGTAGATACGCAGTATTTT	CASSPDGQGVDTQYF
TRBD2	TRBV3-1	NA	TRBJ2-5	TGTGCCTGCAGCCAAGGTGGAGGACTAGCGCGAGGAGAGACCCAGTACTTC	CACSQGGGLARGETQYF
NA	TRBV20-1	NA	TRBJ2-5	TGCAGTGCTAGAGACCCAGGAGGGCCGTACCAAGAGACCCAGTACTTC	CSARDPGGPYQETQYF
NA	TRBV5-1	NA	TRBJ2-3	TGCGCCAGCAGCGTGGGACAGACTAGGGCCGATACGCAGTATTTT	CASSVGQTRADTQYF
NA	TRBV9	few	TRBJ2-7	TGTGCCAGCAGCGTAGGGGATGGACACTACGAGCAGTACTTC	CASSVGDGHYEQYF
NA	TRBV4-3	NA	TRBJ2-7	TGCGCCAGCAGCCAGGACACTTCCTACGAGCAGTACTTC	CASSQDTSYEQYF
NA	TRBV5-1	NA	TRBJ1-3	TGCGCCAGCAGCTTGGCCCATTACGGAAACACCATATATTTT	CASSLAHYGNTIYF
TRBD1	TRBV29-1	NA	TRBJ2-3	TGCAGCGCCGACTCTGGGACAGCCAGCACAGATACGCAGTATTTT	CSADSGTASTDTQYF
NA	TRBV4-3	few	TRBJ2-5	TGCGCCAGCAGCCAAGATTCCAGGGATCCAGAGACCCAGTACTTC	CASSQDSRDPETQYF
TRBD1	TRBV9	few	TRBJ2-7	TGTGCCAGCAGCGTGGATACCGGGACAGGGTCTTACGAGCAGTACTTC	CASSVDTGTGSYEQYF
NA	TRBV20-1	NA	TRBJ1-2	TGCAGTGCTAGAGGCGGTTCTGGCTATGGCTACACCTTC	CSARGGSGYGYTF
NA	TRBV4-1	few	TRBJ2-7	TGCGCCAGCAGCCAAGGTAACAGACCCTACGAGCAGTACTTC	CASSQGNRPYEQYF
NA	TRBV11-2	NA	TRBJ1-1	TGTGCCAGCAGCTTAGGGGGCTTTGAAGCTTTCTTT	CASSLGGFEAFF
NA	TRBV6-2/TRBV6-3	NA	TRBJ1-5	TGTGCCAGCAGTTACTGGGCCGTCAATCAGCCCCAGCATTTT	CASSYWAVNQPQHF
NA	TRBV4-2	NA	TRBJ1-5	TGTGCCAGCAGCCAAGAAAAGGACGGTCAAGGGCCCCAGCATTTT	CASSQEKDGQGPQHF
TRBD1	TRBV6-1	NA	TRBJ1-2	TGTGCCAGCAGTGAGGGACAGGGGGCCGGCTATGGCTACACCTTC	CASSEGQGAGYGYTF